This T cell receptor beta chain was observed in a study of shared clonotypes between healthy human individuals (dated by TCRdb to about 2020). A note on the overall study: The cohort included a few men and a couple of women between 18 and 49 years of age. Blood TCR repertoires of five healthy adults were deeply sequenced to estimate repertoire size and the extent of clonotype sharing between individuals. Each donor's leukapheresis produced roughly between roughly 0.9 and 8.9 billion PBMCs. Libraries were prepared and TCR repertoires were sequenced by different laboratories using diverse techniques, in order to increase sequencing depth and limit assay-specific biases. For each donor, CD4 naive and CD4 memory were each run on three plates, CD8 naive on two plates, and CD8 memory on one plate. What the work shows at the level of the full study, not this receptor alone: Even with the large sequencing depth, rarefaction of the sorted-subset datasets indicated that sequencing was incomplete. Based on pairwise subsampling, the degree of clonotype sharing among donors was expected to be affected by sequencing depth. Naive subsets generally had larger estimated clonotype richness than memory subsets did. Compared with non-shared clonotypes, the clonotypes found in all four sorted-subset donors had higher generation probabilities. Sharing across a few donors was observed for about 4.8% of naive CD4, over 3% of naive CD8, 2% to 2.5% of memory CD4, and approximately 0.41% of memory CD8 clonotypes. Because the study included only a small number of donors, the genetic and exposure-history diversity represented was limited. Only blood was sampled, and tissue TCR repertoires likely differ from those in blood.

CD8 naive samples were CD45RO-negative cells positively selected for CCR7, giving a CD45RA+CCR7+ population that excluded TemRA cells. The donors were healthy, HIV-negative adults who had no recently reported acute infections or vaccinations. Every donor was a Caucasian adult residing in Nashville, Tennessee, USA. After blood collection by leukapheresis, PBMCs were isolated using Ficoll-Histopaque density gradient centrifugation and then cryopreserved in the vapor phase of liquid nitrogen. Analytical flow cytometry was used to check the purity and quantity of each magnetically sorted T cell population. Genomic DNA was isolated from every sorted fraction and measured by UV absorbance on a Nanodrop 2000c. CDR1 is given as SGHDT and CDR2 as YYEEEE, both from the germline V gene. The CDR3 has 12 amino acids, counting the end cysteine and phenylalanine. Only the CDR3 DNA is retained, 36 bases long and in frame from the first base. The trim is 4 bases for V and 6 bases for J, with a gap of 11 bases between the germline ends.

As to this clone: What this receptor recognizes is not known. No qualities accompany the bases; no much larger clone lies one base away.

Using the deep immunoSEQ assay, TCR CDR3 regions were amplified from genomic DNA by multiplex PCR. Extracted genomic DNA from each cell subset was spread evenly across all wells of several immunoSEQ 96-well plates, with each plate serving as a replicate. For sorted subsets, around 200 ng genomic DNA, equal to 25,000 to 35,000 T cell genomes, was loaded into each replicate PCR. The purified libraries were quantified using a Qubit 3.0 fluorometer, sized with a Bioanalyzer 2100, and then quantified again using the KAPA Library Quantification kit. Every immunoSEQ 96-well plate was sequenced on a separate single-read 150-cycle Illumina NextSeq 550 flow cell. The study's processing was this. Because only junctional sequences without quality scores were contained in the immunoSEQ output, filtering matching that applied to full-length reads could not be performed. To assign V/J genes and CDR3, sequences were annotated against IMGT germline references using PyIR, a Python wrapper for IgBLAST v1.9. Any read was removed if the V/J assignment was weak (E-value above 1e-6), the CDR3 was missing, or the read contained stop codons, out-of-frame junctions, or ambiguous translated residues. V3J clonotypes were defined by identical inferred V gene, J gene, and CDR3 amino acid sequence. Percentage overlap between repertoires was computed as shared unique clonotypes divided by the size of the smaller repertoire. Richness of each repertoire was evaluated using RTK rarefaction, the Chao1 estimator, and Recon v2.1 estimates of unobserved clonotypes. Generation probabilities for all TCRbeta clonotypes obtained by the gDNA method from a handful of donors were computed using OLGA. TCRdb mirrors the immuneACCESS table, restricted to in-frame sequences. Some clones are absent from its copies; in checked studies, under half trace to an unresolved V gene, and the reason for the others is unknown. The V and J calls and the clone size are those of that table, but D and trimming were determined from the DNA. Recorded for this sample are about 2 million clones; approximately 94% of them occurred a single time. 1.2% of the sample is in the top ten clones.

This sequence was found in a man aged 18 to 29 in good health. The sequence joins TRBV5-6 to TRBJ2-7; TRBD2 could be the D gene, as 6 bases match. Sequencing was carried out using naive CD8+ T cells sorted from blood. The cell subset or site label of this sample denotes: CD45RA+CCR7+. The CDR3 amino acid sequence is: CASSRVGGEQYF. The DNA sequence is given as TGTGCCAGCAGCCGGGTGGGAGGCGAGCAGTACTTC.